This TCR beta chain was sequenced during a study of blood T cell repertoires in COVID-19. Turning to the study itself: The samples span acute and convalescent COVID-19 from the United States, Italy and Spain. PBMCs, B-cell-depleted T cells, or T cells provided the cDNA or gDNA that made up the material.

The germline gives CDR1 LGHNA, CDR2 YNFKEQ. The CDR3 contains 20 residues. Unmatched junction bases numbered 10, after V lost 1 base and J lost 0 bases. Study processing details: Nucleated cell number was recorded as an estimate derived from reference gene primer amplification. TCRdb's table, derived via immunoSEQ multiplex PCR, lists solely in-frame clones and lacks some. V, J and clone size were drawn from that table, and D and trimming were deduced from the DNA. This sample has 200,000 to 250,000 clones, with over 70% found just once. The sequenced material came from peripheral blood. V usage is TRBV4-2 and J usage is TRBJ2-4, with TRBD2 matching 12 bases. The receptor's source is a woman aged 70 to 79 with acute or convalescent COVID-19. CDR3 sequence reads: CASSQGTSGIEYLAKNIQYF. For the CDR3, the DNA is TGTGCCAGCAGCCAAGGGACTAGCGGGATTGAATATCTAGCCAAAAACATTCAGTACTTC.